This passage covers 29 T cell receptor beta chains from one sample sequenced in a study of cytomegalovirus exposure and HLA in healthy donors. Vbeta (60) and Jbeta (13) primers were used in the PCR. Sequencing was performed with immunoSEQ multiplex PCR; in TCRdb, only in-frame clones are kept and a portion is missing. The sample holds 150,000 to 200,000 clones. Sequenced: PBMCs. These receptor sequences come from a boy younger than 18 in good health and CMV-seronegative.

The chain carries TRBV30 and TRBJ1-2; 7 nucleotides agree with TRBD1. Germline V gene data show CDR1 as GTSNPN and CDR2 as SVGIG (reference sequence). The CDR3 spans 15 residues. With V trimmed by 3 bases and J by 5 bases, 12 bases remained unmatched. In nucleotides, the CDR3 is TGTGCCTGGAGGAATTTTCTGGCAGGGGGATATGGCTACACCTTC. Residues: CAWRNFLAGGYGYTF.

V and J are TRBV9 and TRBJ2-5; 11 bases align to TRBD2. Germline V gene data show CDR1 as SGDLS and CDR2 as YYNGEE. V lost 3 bases, J lost 5 bases, and 6 bases stayed unmatched. The CDR3 spans 15 residues. The CDR3 spells CASSAGLAGWETQYF. Here the CDR3 DNA reads TGTGCCAGCAGCGCCGGACTAGCGGGTTGGGAGACCCAGTACTTC.

This chain joins TRBV28 and TRBJ1-2, with 7 bases matching TRBD1. The CDR3 extends over 15 amino acids. The V gene end was trimmed by 3 bases and the J gene end by 8 bases; junction bases not matched to a gene: 12. Germline assignment: CDR1 MDHEN and CDR2 SYDVKM. Written as DNA, the CDR3 is TGTGCCAGCAGTTTTTTCCTGGGACCCAGGGGGGGCTACACCTTC. This encodes CASSFFLGPRGGYTF.

J is TRBJ2-5 and V is TRBV4-1; 9 bases line up with TRBD1. The J call is uncertain, as TRBJ2-7 better fits the DNA end. The CDR3 totals 19 residues. The germline V gene has CDR1 MGHRA and CDR2 YSYEKL. The CDR3, as DNA: TGCGCCAGCAGCCAATCAGTCACCGGAATAAGACAGGGGGACTACGAGCAGTACTTC. Protein sequence: CASSQSVTGIRQGDYEQYF.

The genes are TRBV19 and TRBJ2-7; D is unclear. The germline V gene has CDR1 LNHDA and CDR2 SQIVND (reference sequence). Trimming stripped 1 base from V and 1 base from J, with 8 bases between. This CDR3 has 14 residues. The CDR3 nucleotides are TGTGCCAGTAGTATAGCACACCTGTCCTACGAGCAGTACTTC. Amino acid sequence: CASSIAHLSYEQYF.

This chain connects TRBV5-1 to TRBJ2-3, with unresolved D. Deletions cut 0 bases from V and 1 base from J, with 15 bases between. The CDR3 is 17 residues long. Germline-derived CDR1 and CDR2 are SGHRS and YFSETQ. CDR3 in amino acids: CASSLVQAGSGTDTQYF. As DNA, the CDR3 is TGCGCCAGCAGCTTGGTCCAGGCAGGTTCTGGCACAGATACGCAGTATTTT.

The V gene is TRBV29-1, the J gene TRBJ1-2; a weak D match, TRBD1 (5 bases). The CDR3 loop spans 12 amino acids. Germline CDR1 and CDR2: SQVTM and ANQGSEA. The V end was cut by 7 bases, the J end by 5 bases, with 14 bases between. CDR3 protein: CSADTGGYGYTF. In nucleotides, the CDR3 is TGCAGCGCAGACACTGGGGGGTATGGCTACACCTTC.

About this clone itself: The junction does not match germline at one end; this may be a read error. The V call is TRBV30, the J call TRBJ1-4; D is unresolved. CDR3 length: 10 residues. CDR1 is GTSNPN and CDR2 is SVGIG in the germline V gene (reference sequence). Written as DNA, the CDR3 is TGCGGAGCCTTTTATGAAAAACTGTTTTTT. This translates into CGAFYEKLFF.

This chain connects TRBV19 to TRBJ2-4; TRBD2 matches 7 bases. This CDR3 has 16 residues. Germline assignment: CDR1 LNHDA and CDR2 SQIVND (reference sequence). After removal of 5 bases from V and 3 bases from J, the junction contained 10 bases not matched to a gene. The CDR3 spells CASSPGNPGGKNIQYF. The DNA for the CDR3 is TGTGCCAGTAGTCCCGGGAATCCGGGGGGCAAAAACATTCAGTACTTC.

The chain combines TRBV28 with TRBJ2-2; TRBD1 is a possible D gene (5 bases). V was trimmed by 5 bases and J by 11 bases, leaving 12 bases between them. The CDR3 is 12 amino acids. Per germline, CDR1 MDHEN and CDR2 SYDVKM. The CDR3 loop reads CASSPRQRELFF. DNA of the CDR3: TGTGCCAGCAGTCCACGACAGAGAGAGCTGTTTTTT. The full variable domain, with the rest looked up from reference TRBV28 and TRBJ2-2, is DVKVTQSSRYLVKRTGEKVFLECVQDMDHENMFWYRQDPGLGLRLIYFSYDVKMKEKGDIPEGYSVSREKKERFSLILESASTNQTSMYLCASSPRQRELFFGEGSRLTVL.

This chain joins TRBV7-2 and TRBJ2-3; no clear D. With 3 bases removed from V and 6 bases from J, the gap between germline ends came to 7 bases. The CDR3 is made up of 12 amino acids. Germline CDR1 reads SGHTA; CDR2 reads FQGNSA. CDR3: CASSLVSDTQYF. The DNA for the CDR3 is TGTGCCAGCAGCTTGGTGAGCGATACGCAGTATTTT.

The chain joins TRBV6-5 to TRBJ2-7; possible D gene TRBD2, 5 bases. This CDR3 is 14 amino acids long. Germline assignment: CDR1 MNHEY and CDR2 SVGAGI. The ends were cut back, 8 bases at V and 0 bases at J, with 14 bases in the middle. The CDR3 DNA sequence: TGTGCCAGCTCTCCTCGAGGAGGCTCCTACGAGCAGTACTTC. Protein: CASSPRGGSYEQYF.

As to this clone: Germline is not matched at one junction end, which may reflect a read error. The chain combines TRBV7-2 with TRBJ1-3, with 7 bases lining up with TRBD1. This CDR3 spans 13 amino acids. Germline CDR1 reads SGHTA; CDR2 reads FQGNSA. The CDR3 region has the DNA TGTGCCAGCACCTTAGACAGGGTCAGCACCATATATTTT. Protein product: CASTLDRVSTIYF.

The chain combines TRBV9 with TRBJ2-3; 8 bases align to TRBD2. The germline gives CDR1 SGDLS, CDR2 YYNGEE. The CDR3 totals 14 residues. Trimming at V came to 4 bases and at J to 5 bases, leaving 6 bases not matched to a gene. In nucleotides, the CDR3 is TGTGCCAGCAGCCTCAGCGGGGGTCGAGATACGCAGTATTTT. This sequence encodes CASSLSGGRDTQYF.

V is TRBV11-3 and J is TRBJ2-3; TRBD2 matches 10 bases. Germline CDR1 SGHNT, CDR2 YENEEA. This CDR3 comprises 17 residues. V lost 1 base to trimming and J lost 2 bases; unmatched junction nucleotides: 6. The CDR3 loop reads CASSLGLAGVLTDTQYF. The DNA for the CDR3 is TGTGCCAGCAGCTTAGGTCTAGCGGGGGTGCTCACAGATACGCAGTATTTT.

The genes are TRBV28 and TRBJ1-5; TRBD1 aligns across 8 bases. The germline V gene has CDR1 MDHEN and CDR2 SYDVKM. CDR3 length: 15 residues. The trim removed 4 bases at V and 4 bases at J, leaving 6 bases unmatched. CDR3 loop: CASSSRTGPNQPQHF. CDR3 DNA: TGTGCCAGCAGTTCCCGGACAGGGCCGAATCAGCCCCAGCATTTT.

This chain connects TRBV30 to TRBJ1-2, with D tentatively TRBD1 (5 bases). Germline V gene lookup returns CDR1 GTSNPN and CDR2 SVGIG (reference sequence). V was pared by 0 bases and J by 3 bases, with 11 bases between. The CDR3 spans 14 residues. The CDR3 DNA sequence: TGTGCCTGGAGTGTACTTCGGGGGGACTATGGCTACACCTTC. Encoded protein: CAWSVLRGDYGYTF.

V and J are TRBV5-6 and TRBJ1-2; TRBD1 agrees at 10 bases. CDR3 length: 15 residues. Germline V gives CDR1 SGHDT, CDR2 YYEEEE. V shed 2 bases and J 3 bases; nucleotides not matched to a gene: 4. CDR3 sequence (DNA): TGTGCCAGCAGCTTTCGGGACAGGGGCCACTATGGCTACACCTTC. Translation gives CASSFRDRGHYGYTF.

This sequence joins TRBV29-1 and TRBJ2-5; D is unresolved. CDR1 SQVTM and CDR2 ANQGSEA come from the germline V gene. This CDR3 region has 16 residues. V was cut by 2 bases and J by 7 bases, with 23 bases left in between. CDR3 coding DNA: TGCAGCGTTGAACATCTTAACCGGTCATCTCCGGGGACCCAGTACTTC. Protein: CSVEHLNRSSPGTQYF.

This chain uses TRBV21-1 with TRBJ2-2; the listed D gene, TRBD1, was not tested against the DNA. TRBV21-1 is a pseudogene segment. This CDR3 has 14 residues. The CDR3 nucleotides are TGTGCCAGCTTCGAGACAGGCTTTACCGGGGAGCTGTTTTTT. Translating it yields CASFETGFTGELFF.

The chain is built from TRBV4-2 and TRBJ2-1; TRBD2 agrees at 10 bases. V lost 4 bases and J lost 3; bases outside the gene matches: 6. The CDR3 runs to 16 residues. Germline V lookup: CDR1 LGHNA, CDR2 YNFKEQ. The CDR3 DNA follows: TGTGCCAGCAGCCGGAATAGCGGGGGGAACTACAATGAGCAGTTCTTC. Amino acids: CASSRNSGGNYNEQFF.

V gene TRBV7-9 combines with J gene TRBJ2-5; D remains unclear. The CDR3 consists of 14 residues. Germline-derived CDR1 and CDR2 are SEHNR and FQNEAQ (reference sequence). V lost 1 base and J 5 bases, leaving 11 bases between the germline ends. The CDR3 is CASSLVVFPETQYF. The CDR3 DNA follows: TGTGCCAGCAGCTTAGTCGTCTTCCCCGAGACCCAGTACTTC.

CDR3 region: CASSPRSVGGTQYF. CDR3 nucleotide sequence: TGTGCCAGCAGCCCCCGTTCAGTTGGGGGGACGCAGTATTTT. The V call is TRBV7-2, the J call TRBJ2-3; a weak D match, TRBD2 (6 bases). The germline V gene has CDR1 SGHTA and CDR2 FQGNSA. This CDR3 comprises 14 residues. Trimming stripped 5 bases from V and 9 bases from J, with 18 bases between.

The rearrangement uses TRBV9 and TRBJ1-3, with 9 nucleotides matching TRBD1. The CDR3 spans 16 residues. The germline V gene encodes CDR1 SGDLS and CDR2 YYNGEE. Trimming took 0 bases from V and 3 from J; bases not matched to a gene: 4. The CDR3 nucleotides are TGTGCCAGCAGCGTAGCGGGACAGGGTAGTGGAAACACCATATATTTT. Residues: CASSVAGQGSGNTIYF.

Comments on this clone: One end of the junction is discordant with germline, which a read error may explain. The sample contains more than one DNA sequence encoding this CDR3. The gene calls are TRBV19 and TRBJ2-2, with a weak D call TRBD1 (6 bases). The CDR3 consists of 16 residues. Germline loops: CDR1 LNHDA, CDR2 SQIVND (reference sequence). The CDR3 region is CASSISRTVNTGELFF. CDR3 nucleotide sequence: TGTGCCAGTAGTATTTCTAGGACAGTCAACACCGGGGAGCTGTTCTTT.

V gene TRBV28 combines with J gene TRBJ1-3; D may be TRBD1 (6 bases). Trimming pared 3 bases from V and 0 bases from J, leaving 12 bases between. The CDR3 totals 16 residues. Germline lookup yields CDR1 MDHEN and CDR2 SYDVKM. The CDR3 loop is CASSLPGQNSGNTIYF. DNA of the CDR3: TGTGCCAGCAGTTTGCCGGGACAAAACTCTGGAAACACCATATATTTT.

V is TRBV4-1 and J is TRBJ2-1, with D possibly TRBD1 on 6 matching bases. Trimming took off 4 bases at V and 6 bases at J, with 19 bases between the two ends. CDR1 MGHRA and CDR2 YSYEKL come from the germline V gene. The CDR3 runs 16 residues. This CDR3 reads CASSRETGRFLNEQFF. DNA for the CDR3: TGCGCCAGCAGCCGGGAGACAGGCCGGTTTCTCAATGAGCAGTTCTTC.

The chain uses TRBV5-3 and TRBJ1-1; D uncertain. TRBV5-3 is an open reading frame, and its role is uncertain. The CDR3 runs 13 residues. V lost 6 bases to trimming and J lost 1 base, with 10 bases between them. The CDR3 coding sequence is TGTGCCAGAAACCTAACAGCGAACACTGAAGCTTTCTTT. As protein: CARNLTANTEAFF.

The rearrangement links TRBV27 to TRBJ1-6, with a possible D match to TRBD1 (6 bases). V gave up 3 bases and J gave up 5 bases, with 17 bases separating them. The CDR3 is 17 amino acids. CDR1 is MNHEY, CDR2 SMNVEV, per germline (reference sequence). In DNA, the CDR3 is TGTGCCAGCAGTTTCACGCCGTCGTGGACAGATAATTCACCCCTCCACTTT. Amino acids: CASSFTPSWTDNSPLHF.